The 21 T cell receptor beta chains listed next were all sequenced from one sample in a study of T cell responses to AZD1222 COVID-19 vaccine. The assay was immunoSEQ multiplex PCR, and TCRdb's table has in-frame clones only and misses some. The table shows 110,000 or so clones, with around nine tenths occurring only once. The sequences come from peripheral blood, collected 28 days after the second AZD1222 dose. These receptors were obtained from an adult who received the AZD1222 COVID-19 vaccine.

V gene TRBV11-3 combines with J gene TRBJ2-3; 8 bases fit TRBD2. The germline V gene has CDR1 SGHNT and CDR2 YENEEA. The CDR3 is 14 amino acids. With 4 bases clipped from V and 5 bases from J, the junction kept 5 bases outside the gene matches. DNA for the CDR3: TGTGCCAGCAGCTCAGGCCTAGCGGGAGATACGCAGTATTTT. Protein: CASSSGLAGDTQYF.

The chain couples TRBV6-2 or TRBV6-3 to TRBJ1-1; a possible D gene is TRBD1 (6 bases). The V gene's germline CDR1 is MNHEY and CDR2 SVGEGT. V shed 2 bases and J shed 3 bases, with 13 bases lying between them. The CDR3 totals 15 residues. CDR3 amino acids: CASSYRGNEDTEAFF. CDR3 DNA: TGTGCCAGCAGTTACAGGGGGAATGAGGACACTGAAGCTTTCTTT.

The chain links TRBV30 to TRBJ1-6, with D tentatively TRBD1 (6 bases). Trimming removed 2 bases at V and 11 bases at J, with 10 bases between. The germline gives CDR1 GTSNPN, CDR2 SVGIG (reference sequence). The CDR3 sequence is 12 residues long. For the CDR3, the DNA is TGTGCCTGGAGTCAGGGGCCAGCACCCCTCCACTTT. It specifies CAWSQGPAPLHF. The full variable domain, completed using reference TRBV30 and TRBJ1-6, is SQTIHQWPATLVQPVGSPLSLECTVEGTSNPNLYWYRQAAGRGLQLLFYSVGIGQISSEVPQNLSASRPQDRQFILSSKKLLLSDSGFYLCAWSQGPAPLHFGNGTRLTVT.

The chain links TRBV3-1 (or the pseudogene TRBV3-2) to TRBJ1-3; TRBD1 matches 7 bases. The CDR3 is made up of 16 amino acids. Trimming took 4 bases from V and 2 from J; bases not matched to a gene: 8. In germline, CDR1 is LGHDT, CDR2 YNNKEL (reference sequence). The CDR3 DNA reads TGTGCCAGCAGCCGTATACAGGGGAGGGCTGGAAACACCATATATTTT. It translates to CASSRIQGRAGNTIYF.

J is TRBJ2-5 and V is TRBV7-2, with TRBD2 matching 9 bases. The CDR3 length is 14 residues. Trimming cost V 4 bases and J 5 bases; bases outside gene matches: 5. Germline lookup yields CDR1 SGHTA and CDR2 FQGNSA. The CDR3 loop is CASSSGTSWETQYF. The CDR3 bases are TGTGCCAGCAGCTCCGGGACTAGCTGGGAGACCCAGTACTTC.

This clone was observed once. The chain's CDR3 is CASSMGQGLGNTEAFF. The CDR3 DNA follows: TGTGCCAGTAGTATGGGGCAGGGGCTAGGGAACACTGAAGCTTTCTTT. V and J are TRBV19 and TRBJ1-1; D possibly corresponds to TRBD1 (6 bases). CDR1 is LNHDA and CDR2 is SQIVND in the germline V gene (reference sequence). The CDR3 is 16 amino acids. V was trimmed by 3 bases and J by 1 base, leaving 15 bases between them.

The J gene is TRBJ2-3, the V gene TRBV5-1; D unclear. Deletions cut 4 bases from V and 1 base from J, with 10 bases between. This CDR3 comprises 14 residues. Germline CDR1 reads SGHRS; CDR2 reads YFSETQ. The CDR3 region is CASSPFTGTDTQYF. The CDR3 DNA follows: TGCGCCAGCAGCCCCTTCACGGGCACAGATACGCAGTATTTT.

V usage is TRBV18 and J usage is TRBJ1-1, with D maybe TRBD1 (5 bases). Trimming took 3 bases from V and 4 from J, leaving 15 bases between them. This CDR3 has 15 amino acids. CDR1 and CDR2 from the germline V gene are KGHSH and LQKENI. This CDR3 reads CASSPTPAGPTEAFF. The DNA of the CDR3 is TGTGCCAGCTCACCCACCCCGGCAGGGCCCACTGAAGCTTTCTTT.

V gene TRBV5-8 combines with J gene TRBJ2-1; 7 bases agree with TRBD1. This CDR3 is built from 16 residues. The trim removed 3 bases at V and 2 bases at J, leaving 8 bases unmatched. Germline V gene data show CDR1 as SGHTS and CDR2 as YDEGEE. CDR3 protein: CASSWLPGQTYNEQFF. For the CDR3, the DNA is TGTGCCAGCAGCTGGCTGCCGGGACAGACCTACAATGAGCAGTTCTTC.

This rearrangement joins TRBV6-1 to TRBJ2-3; TRBD2 agrees at 8 bases. The CDR3 sequence is 16 residues long. The ends lost 4 bases at V and 5 bases at J; junction bases unmatched: 11. Germline V gene data show CDR1 as MNHNS and CDR2 as SASEGT. The CDR3 coding sequence is TGTGCCAGCAGTGTTTCCAGCGGGAGTCTTATAGATACGCAGTATTTT. Amino acid sequence: CASSVSSGSLIDTQYF.

This chain joins TRBV5-1 and TRBJ2-3; D perhaps matches TRBD2 (6 bases). Germline CDR1 SGHRS, CDR2 YFSETQ. V lost 0 bases to trimming and J lost 2 bases, with 13 bases between them. The CDR3 runs to 16 residues. CDR3 DNA sequence: TGCGCCAGCAGCTTGGATCCCGGGCGGGACACAGATACGCAGTATTTT. Amino acid sequence: CASSLDPGRDTDTQYF.

This clone turned up a few times. The chain links TRBV11-1 to TRBJ2-1; TRBD2 agrees at 9 bases. The junction had 5 bases not matched to a gene; V was cut back by 4 bases and J by 7 bases. The CDR3 covers 14 residues. CDR1 is SGHAT and CDR2 is FQDESV in the germline V gene (reference sequence). CDR3 in DNA: TGTGCCAGCAGCTCTAGCGGGAATAGAAATGAGCAGTTCTTC. It translates to CASSSSGNRNEQFF.

This clone came up once. The chain joins TRBV30 to TRBJ2-7; 8 bases match TRBD2. CDR3 length equals 15 residues. Per the germline V gene, CDR1 is GTSNPN and CDR2 is SVGIG (reference sequence). V lost 1 base and J lost 2; bases outside the gene matches: 7. The DNA for the CDR3 is TGTGCCTGGAGTGGGGCGCGGGGGGCGGCCTACGAGCAGTACTTC. It codes for CAWSGARGAAYEQYF.

The gene calls are TRBV29-1 and TRBJ2-2; tentatively, D is TRBD2 (7 bases). The germline CDR1 and CDR2 sequences are SQVTM and ANQGSEA. Between the trimmed V and J ends, which lost 3 bases and 5 bases, there was a span of 13 bases. This CDR3 spans 14 amino acids. The CDR3 loop is CSVDTGGRTGELFF. CDR3 bases: TGCAGCGTTGATACGGGGGGCAGAACCGGGGAGCTGTTTTTT.

This clone was seen once. This chain connects TRBV18 to TRBJ1-4, with D unresolved. The ends were cut back, 4 bases at V and 8 bases at J, with 8 bases in the middle. Germline CDR1 reads KGHSH; CDR2 reads LQKENI. The CDR3 consists of 12 residues. The CDR3 DNA follows: TGTGCCAGCTCACTATTGGGAGAAAAACTGTTTTTT. Translated: CASSLLGEKLFF. The full variable domain, in which reference TRBV18 and TRBJ1-4 provide the parts outside the CDR3, is NAGVMQNPRHLVRRRGQEARLRCSPMKGHSHVYWYRQLPEEGLKFMVYLQKENIIDESGMPKERFSAEFPKEGPSILRIQQVVRGDSAAYFCASSLLGEKLFFGSGTQLSVL.

The chain combines TRBV7-3 with TRBJ2-5, with 8 bases that match TRBD1. This CDR3 is 16 amino acids long. V lost 8 bases, J lost 2 bases, and 13 bases stayed unmatched. Germline V lookup: CDR1 SGHTA, CDR2 FQGTGA. Here the CDR3 DNA reads TGTGCCAGCCACCGCCGAGTGACAGGGGAGCAAGAGACCCAGTACTTC. Its translation: CASHRRVTGEQETQYF.

J is TRBJ2-2 and V is TRBV11-2; D uncertain. Looked up from germline, CDR1 is SGHAT and CDR2 is FQNNGV. This CDR3 spans 13 amino acids. V dropped 3 bases and J dropped 4 bases, with 6 bases sitting between them. CDR3 sequence: CASSLRSTGELFF. Written as DNA, the CDR3 is TGTGCCAGCAGCTTGCGCAGCACCGGGGAGCTGTTTTTT.

The chain has TRBV28 and TRBJ2-3; D call uncertain. CDR1 and CDR2 from the germline V gene are MDHEN and SYDVKM. Trimming took off 5 bases at V and 7 bases at J, with 13 bases between the two ends. CDR3 length equals 13 residues. The CDR3 DNA reads as TGTGCCAGCAGTATGGACCCCGTCCATACGCAGTATTTT. It specifies CASSMDPVHTQYF.

The V call is TRBV18, the J call TRBJ2-7, with TRBD2 matching over 8 bases. Per the germline V gene, CDR1 is KGHSH and CDR2 is LQKENI. This CDR3 is built from 14 residues. The V gene end was trimmed by 6 bases and the J gene end by 2 bases; junction bases not matched to a gene: 6. As DNA, the CDR3 is TGTGCCAGCTCCCCCACTAGCGGCACCTACGAGCAGTACTTC. Its translation: CASSPTSGTYEQYF.

This chain links TRBV28 with TRBJ1-2, with 7 bases fitting TRBD1. With 6 bases clipped from V and 2 bases from J, the junction kept 6 bases outside the gene matches. Germline loops: CDR1 MDHEN, CDR2 SYDVKM. CDR3 length: 14 amino acids. In DNA, the CDR3 is TGTGCCAGCAGACAACCGGGACAGAACTATGGCTACACCTTC. Translation: CASRQPGQNYGYTF.

The chain uses TRBV7-2 and TRBJ1-3; tentative D call: TRBD1 (6 bases). CDR1 and CDR2 from the germline V gene are SGHTA and FQGNSA. The length of the CDR3 is 14 residues. Trimming removed 5 bases at V and 4 bases at J, with 12 bases between. The CDR3 coding sequence is TGTGCCAGCAGCGCGGGAGGGGGAGGAAACACCATATATTTT. Translated, it gives CASSAGGGGNTIYF. The complete variable domain, with remaining parts taken from reference TRBV7-2 and TRBJ1-3, reads GAGVSQSPSNKVTEKGKDVELRCDPISGHTALYWYRQSLGQGLEFLIYFQGNSAPDKSGLPSDRFSAERTGGSVSTLTIQRTQQEDSAVYLCASSAGGGGNTIYFGEGSWLTVV.